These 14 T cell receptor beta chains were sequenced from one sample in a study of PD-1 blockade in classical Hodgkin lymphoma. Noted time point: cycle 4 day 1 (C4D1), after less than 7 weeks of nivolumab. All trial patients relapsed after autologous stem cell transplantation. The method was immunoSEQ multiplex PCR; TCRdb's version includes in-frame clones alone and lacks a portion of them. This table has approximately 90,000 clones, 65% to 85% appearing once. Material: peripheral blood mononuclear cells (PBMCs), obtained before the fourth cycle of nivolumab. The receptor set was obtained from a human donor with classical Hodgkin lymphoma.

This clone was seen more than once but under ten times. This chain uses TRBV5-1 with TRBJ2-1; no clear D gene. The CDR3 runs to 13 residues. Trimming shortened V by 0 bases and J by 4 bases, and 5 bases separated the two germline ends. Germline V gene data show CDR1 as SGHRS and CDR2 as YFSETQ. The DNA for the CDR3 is TGCGCCAGCAGCTTGGGCAGTTACAATGAGCAGTTCTTC. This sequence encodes CASSLGSYNEQFF.

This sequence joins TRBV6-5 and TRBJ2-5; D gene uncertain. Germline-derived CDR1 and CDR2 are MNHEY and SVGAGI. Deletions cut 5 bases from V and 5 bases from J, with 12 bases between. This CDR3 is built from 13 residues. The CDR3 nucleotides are TGTGCCAGCAGTATGGATGCTCGGGAGACCCAGTACTTC. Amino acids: CASSMDARETQYF.

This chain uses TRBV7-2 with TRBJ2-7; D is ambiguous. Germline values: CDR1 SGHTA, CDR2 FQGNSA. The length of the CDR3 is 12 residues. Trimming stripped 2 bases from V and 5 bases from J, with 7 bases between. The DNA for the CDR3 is TGTGCCAGCAGCTTAACGGCCCACGAGCAGTACTTC. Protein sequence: CASSLTAHEQYF.

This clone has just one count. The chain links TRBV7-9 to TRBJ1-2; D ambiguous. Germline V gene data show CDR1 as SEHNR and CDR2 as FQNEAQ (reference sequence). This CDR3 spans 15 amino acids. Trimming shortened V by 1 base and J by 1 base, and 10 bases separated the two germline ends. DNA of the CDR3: TGTGCCAGCAGCTTAGGGTCCGGGTTTAACTATGGCTACACCTTC. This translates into CASSLGSGFNYGYTF.

CDR3 nucleotide sequence: TGCGCCAGCAGCCCTCGGGGGAGTGAGACCCAGTACTTC. This gives the protein CASSPRGSETQYF. The V gene is TRBV5-1, the J gene TRBJ2-5; D possibly corresponds to TRBD2 (6 bases). The CDR3 contains 13 residues. CDR1 is SGHRS and CDR2 is YFSETQ in the germline V gene. V gave up 4 bases and J gave up 5 bases, with 12 bases separating them. Combining the CDR3 with reference TRBV5-1 and TRBJ2-5 gives the whole variable domain KAGVTQTPRYLIKTRGQQVTLSCSPISGHRSVSWYQQTPGQGLQFLFEYFSETQRNKGNFPGRFSGRQFSNSRSEMNVSTLELGDSALYLCASSPRGSETQYFGPGTRLLVL.

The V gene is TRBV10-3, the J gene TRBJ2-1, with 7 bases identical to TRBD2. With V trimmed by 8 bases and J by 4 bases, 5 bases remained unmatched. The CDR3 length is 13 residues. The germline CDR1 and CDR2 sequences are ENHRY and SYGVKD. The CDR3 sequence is CAIGTAGYNEQFF. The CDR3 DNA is TGTGCCATCGGAACAGCGGGATACAATGAGCAGTTCTTC.

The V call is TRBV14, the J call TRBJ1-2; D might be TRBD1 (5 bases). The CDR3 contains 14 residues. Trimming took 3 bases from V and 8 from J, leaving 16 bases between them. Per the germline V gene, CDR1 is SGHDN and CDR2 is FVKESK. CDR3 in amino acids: CASSQSLPGVGYTF. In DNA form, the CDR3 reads TGTGCCAGCAGCCAGTCCCTCCCGGGGGTCGGCTACACCTTC.

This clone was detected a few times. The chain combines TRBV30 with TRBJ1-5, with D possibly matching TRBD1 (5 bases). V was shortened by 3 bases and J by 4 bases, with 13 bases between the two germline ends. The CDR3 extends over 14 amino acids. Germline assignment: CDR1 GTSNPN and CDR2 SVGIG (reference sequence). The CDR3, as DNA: TGTGCCTGGAGCCAATGGGGCCAAAATCAGCCCCAGCATTTT. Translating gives CAWSQWGQNQPQHF.

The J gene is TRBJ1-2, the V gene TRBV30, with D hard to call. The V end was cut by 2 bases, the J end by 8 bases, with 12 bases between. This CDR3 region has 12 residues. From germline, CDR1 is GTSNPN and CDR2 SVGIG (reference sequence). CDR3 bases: TGTGCCTGGAGTCCCACATTAGTGGGCTACACCTTC. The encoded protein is CAWSPTLVGYTF. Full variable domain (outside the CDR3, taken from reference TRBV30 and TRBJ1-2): SQTIHQWPATLVQPVGSPLSLECTVEGTSNPNLYWYRQAAGRGLQLLFYSVGIGQISSEVPQNLSASRPQDRQFILSSKKLLLSDSGFYLCAWSPTLVGYTFGSGTRLTVV.

The CDR3: CASSLVLGETQYF. CDR3 nucleotides: TGCGCCAGCAGCTTGGTTTTGGGAGAGACCCAGTACTTC. The V gene is TRBV5-1, the J gene TRBJ2-5; D call uncertain. Germline loops: CDR1 SGHRS, CDR2 YFSETQ. Trimming pared 0 bases from V and 4 bases from J, leaving 7 bases between. CDR3 length: 13 residues.

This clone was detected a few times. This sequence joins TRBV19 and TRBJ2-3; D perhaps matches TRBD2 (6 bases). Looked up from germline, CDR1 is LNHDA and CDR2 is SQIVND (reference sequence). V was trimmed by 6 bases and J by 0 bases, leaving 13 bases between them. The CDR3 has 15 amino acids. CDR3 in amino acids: CASRGLATSTDTQYF. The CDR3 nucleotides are TGTGCCAGTAGGGGGCTAGCGACTAGCACAGATACGCAGTATTTT.

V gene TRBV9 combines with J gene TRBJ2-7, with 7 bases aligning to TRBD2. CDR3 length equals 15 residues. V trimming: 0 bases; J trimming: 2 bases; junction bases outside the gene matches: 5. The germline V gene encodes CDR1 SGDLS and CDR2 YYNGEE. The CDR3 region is CASSVAAGVPYEQYF. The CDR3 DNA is TGTGCCAGCAGCGTAGCGGCGGGAGTCCCCTACGAGCAGTACTTC. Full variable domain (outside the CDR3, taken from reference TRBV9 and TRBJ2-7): DSGVTQTPKHLITATGQRVTLRCSPRSGDLSVYWYQQSLDQGLQFLIQYYNGEERAKGNILERFSAQQFPDLHSELNLSSLELGDSALYFCASSVAAGVPYEQYFGPGTRLTVT.

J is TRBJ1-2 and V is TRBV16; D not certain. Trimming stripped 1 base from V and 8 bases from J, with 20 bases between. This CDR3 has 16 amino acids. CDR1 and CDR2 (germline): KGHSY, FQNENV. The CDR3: CASSQFVWLVEGGYTF. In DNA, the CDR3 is TGTGCCAGCAGCCAATTTGTCTGGTTGGTGGAAGGGGGCTACACCTTC.

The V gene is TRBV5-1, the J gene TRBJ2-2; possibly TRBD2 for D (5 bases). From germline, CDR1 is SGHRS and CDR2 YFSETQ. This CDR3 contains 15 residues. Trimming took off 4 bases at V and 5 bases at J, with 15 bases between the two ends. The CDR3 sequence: CASSQRTRDTGELFF. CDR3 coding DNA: TGCGCCAGCAGCCAGCGGACCCGTGATACCGGGGAGCTGTTTTTT.